These T cell receptor beta chains were read from a single sample in a study of blood T cell repertoires in COVID-19. Clones were sequenced by immunoSEQ multiplex PCR, and TCRdb holds only the in-frame ones, with some missing. The sample includes under 150,000 clones, approximately 77% of them seen just once. The source material was peripheral blood. The receptors here all came from an elderly man with acute or convalescent COVID-19. CDR3s include the opening cysteine and the closing phenylalanine or tryptophan. The order of the fields is V gene, J gene, CDR3 protein.

V gene: TRBV2; J gene: TRBJ2-7; CDR3 protein: CASSTGFSRTYEQYF
V gene: TRBV20-1; J gene: TRBJ1-1; CDR3 protein: CSASPSNTEAFF
V gene: TRBV9; J gene: TRBJ2-4; CDR3 protein: CASSEGPAGASLAKNIQYF
V gene: TRBV25-1; J gene: TRBJ1-2; CDR3 protein: CASSEGQLYGYTF
V gene: TRBV5-1; J gene: TRBJ2-5; CDR3 protein: CASSLTSRSETQYF
V gene: TRBV5-1; J gene: TRBJ2-7; CDR3 protein: CASTLQGAHMEQYF
V gene: TRBV14; J gene: TRBJ2-7; CDR3 protein: CASSPLGGQGYEQYF
V gene: TRBV5-6; J gene: TRBJ1-4; CDR3 protein: CASSSKKSGYEKLFF
V gene: TRBV6-5; J gene: TRBJ2-5; CDR3 protein: CASSYSSGAWETQYF
V gene: TRBV6-6; J gene: TRBJ1-2; CDR3 protein: CASRTARDSNYGYTF
V gene: TRBV6-2/TRBV6-3; J gene: TRBJ1-5; CDR3 protein: CASSNGGPQHF
V gene: TRBV2; J gene: TRBJ2-3; CDR3 protein: CASINRGRKDTQYF
V gene: TRBV5-1; J gene: TRBJ1-1; CDR3 protein: CASSSTGGRNTEAFF
V gene: TRBV5-8; J gene: TRBJ2-3; CDR3 protein: CASSLEDSTDTQYF
V gene: TRBV7-2; J gene: TRBJ1-6; CDR3 protein: CASSPYGLGDSPLHF
V gene: TRBV7-2; J gene: TRBJ2-1; CDR3 protein: CASSLKGTSGGSYNEQFF
V gene: TRBV7-8; J gene: TRBJ2-7; CDR3 protein: CASSLVGGRSSYEQYF
V gene: TRBV19; J gene: TRBJ1-5; CDR3 protein: CASSQMGGDQPQHF
V gene: TRBV3-1/TRBV3-2; J gene: TRBJ1-4; CDR3 protein: CASSQQAQGGKLFF
V gene: TRBV7-2; J gene: TRBJ1-2; CDR3 protein: CASIKNGGPGYGYTF
V gene: TRBV7-2; J gene: TRBJ1-2; CDR3 protein: CASSPPGYGGYTF
V gene: TRBV7-9; J gene: TRBJ1-2; CDR3 protein: CASSPASPGQGAKYYGYTF
V gene: TRBV5-1; J gene: TRBJ2-1; CDR3 protein: CASSYLVGGDEQFF
V gene: TRBV6-6; J gene: TRBJ2-7; CDR3 protein: CASSYSTGGPYEQYF
V gene: TRBV11-3; J gene: TRBJ2-2; CDR3 protein: CASSPRTGRKTGELFF
V gene: TRBV18; J gene: TRBJ1-4; CDR3 protein: CASSPISGEKLFF
V gene: TRBV9; J gene: TRBJ2-7; CDR3 protein: CASSVGSGQLSEQYF
V gene: TRBV7-6; J gene: TRBJ2-7; CDR3 protein: CASSLTSGVSYEQYF
V gene: TRBV9; J gene: TRBJ2-5; CDR3 protein: CASSVATLGRGETQYF
V gene: TRBV5-4; J gene: TRBJ2-3; CDR3 protein: CASSRPGQGGTDTQYF
V gene: TRBV11-2; J gene: TRBJ2-2; CDR3 protein: CASSARYQSGGNTGELFF
V gene: TRBV29-1; J gene: TRBJ2-7; CDR3 protein: CSVAGTTTLEQYF
V gene: TRBV7-2; J gene: TRBJ2-5; CDR3 protein: CASSSRQGRETQYF
V gene: TRBV5-1; J gene: TRBJ1-2; CDR3 protein: CASSSVDTGVGGYTF
V gene: TRBV19; J gene: TRBJ2-4; CDR3 protein: CASSTPLGLGGDVAKNIQYF
V gene: TRBV12-5; J gene: TRBJ2-7; CDR3 protein: CASGSPPGGPTWEQYF
V gene: TRBV24-1; J gene: TRBJ2-1; CDR3 protein: CATSDPGVTYNEQFF